This entry concerns a single TCR beta chain. As yet, its antigen is unknown. This sample was taken from a study of cytomegalovirus exposure and HLA in healthy donors. Study findings and constraints: In an earlier analysis, in roughly 600 donors, most V segments appeared productive either ~90% or ~30% of the time.

The CDR3 covers 15 residues. In germline, CDR1 is LNHDA, CDR2 SQIVND (reference sequence). The junction had 6 bases not matched to a gene; V was cut back by 3 bases and J by 7 bases. The PCR made use of 60 Vbeta and 13 Jbeta primers. Method: immunoSEQ multiplex PCR; TCRdb's copy keeps in-frame clones and lacks some. The sample yields 110,000 to 150,000 clones, approximately 80% seen once. These donors, healthy bone marrow donors, were studied. This clonotype originated in a woman in her thirties or forties in good health and CMV-seropositive. The chain employs TRBV19 and TRBJ2-1, with TRBD2 matching over 10 bases. The sequenced material came from PBMCs. This chain's CDR3 is CASSIAAGGRNEQFF. The CDR3, as DNA: TGTGCCAGTAGTATCGCAGCGGGGGGGAGAAATGAGCAGTTCTTC.